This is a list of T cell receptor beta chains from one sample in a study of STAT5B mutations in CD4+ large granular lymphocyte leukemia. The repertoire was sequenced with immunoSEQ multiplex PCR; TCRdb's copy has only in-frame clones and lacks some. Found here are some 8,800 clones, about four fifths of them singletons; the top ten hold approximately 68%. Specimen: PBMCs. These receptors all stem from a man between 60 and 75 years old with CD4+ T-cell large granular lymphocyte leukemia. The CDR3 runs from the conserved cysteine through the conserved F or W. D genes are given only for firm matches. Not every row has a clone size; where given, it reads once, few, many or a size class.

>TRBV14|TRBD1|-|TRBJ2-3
TGTGCCAGCAGCCGCGACAGGGGCCCATGGGCCGACTCGGATACGCAGTATTTT
CASSRDRGPWADSDTQYF
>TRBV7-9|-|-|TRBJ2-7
TGTGCCAGCAGCTGGGGCTACGAGCAGTACTTC
CASSWGYEQYF
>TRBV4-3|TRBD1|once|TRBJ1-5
TGCGCCAGCAGCCAAGATCTGGGGACAGGAGTGTGGGGTGGGGGCAATCAGCCCCAGCATTTT
CASSQDLGTGVWGGGNQPQHF
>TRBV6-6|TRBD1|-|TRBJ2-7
TGTGCCAGCGGGAAGGACAGGGGTTACGAGCAGTACTTC
CASGKDRGYEQYF
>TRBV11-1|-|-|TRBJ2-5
TGTGCCAGCAGCTTAATCCAAGAGACCCAGTACTTC
CASSLIQETQYF
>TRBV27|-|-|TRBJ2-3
TGTGCCAGCAGTTTACAGGGGACTCTTAGCACAGATACGCAGTATTTT
CASSLQGTLSTDTQYF
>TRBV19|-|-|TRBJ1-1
TGTGCCAGTAGTATCCAGGAGAACGCTGAAGCTTTCTTT
CASSIQENAEAFF
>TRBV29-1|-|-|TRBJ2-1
TGCAGCGTTCCGGGACTTTCCCACAATGAGCAGTTCTTC
CSVPGLSHNEQFF
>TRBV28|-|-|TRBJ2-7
TGTGCCAGCATCCCTTGGGGGCAGGGTATGTACGAGCAGTACTTC
CASIPWGQGMYEQYF
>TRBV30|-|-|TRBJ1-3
TGTGCCTGGGCGATCCGGGAGATCTCTGGAAACACCATATATTTT
CAWAIREISGNTIYF
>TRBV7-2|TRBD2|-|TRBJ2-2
TGTGCCAGCAGACATAGACTAGCGGGAGTTTACACCGGGGAGCTGTTTTTT
CASRHRLAGVYTGELFF
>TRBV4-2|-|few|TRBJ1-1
TGTGCCAGCAGCCAAGACAGAGCAGAGTTGACTGAAGCTTTCTTT
CASSQDRAELTEAFF
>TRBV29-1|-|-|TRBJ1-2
TGCAGCGCCGAACGGCGGTATGGCTACACCTTC
CSAERRYGYTF
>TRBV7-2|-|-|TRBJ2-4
TGTGCCAGCAGCTTAGAGGTGAGACCCGGGAACATTCAGTACTTC
CASSLEVRPGNIQYF
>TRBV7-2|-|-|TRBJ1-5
TGTGCCAGCAGCCCCTCGGACAGCAATCAGCCCCAGCATTTT
CASSPSDSNQPQHF
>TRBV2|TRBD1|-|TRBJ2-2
TGTGCCAGCAGTGCGGACAGGGTGCGGACCGGGGAGCTGTTTTTT
CASSADRVRTGELFF
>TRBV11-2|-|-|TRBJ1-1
TGTGCCAGCAGCTTGGTCCCTGGCACTGAAGCTTTCTTT
CASSLVPGTEAFF
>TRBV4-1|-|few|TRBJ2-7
TGCGCCAGCAGCCTCTTCGTGATTTACGAGCAGTACTTC
CASSLFVIYEQYF
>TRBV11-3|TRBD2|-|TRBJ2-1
TGTGCCAGCGGGACTAGCGGGAGGGCGCATAATGAGCAGTTCTTC
CASGTSGRAHNEQFF
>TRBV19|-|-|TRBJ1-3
TGTGCCAGTAGTATTGATCCAGGGCCCGGAAACACCATATATTTT
CASSIDPGPGNTIYF
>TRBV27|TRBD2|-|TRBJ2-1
TGTGCCAGCAGTTTTTTGGGTGAGACTAGCGGGATGATGAATGAGCAGTTCTTC
CASSFLGETSGMMNEQFF
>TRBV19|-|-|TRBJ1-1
TGTGCCAGTAGTATGGCAGGCGTCGGAACTGAAGCTTTCTTT
CASSMAGVGTEAFF
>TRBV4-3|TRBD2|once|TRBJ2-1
TGCGCCAGCAGCCAAGTAAGAGCGGGAGGGCCAGATGAGCAGTTCTTC
CASSQVRAGGPDEQFF
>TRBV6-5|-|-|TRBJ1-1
TGTGCCAGCGGTACACCCTACACCGGGAACACTGAAGCTTTCTTT
CASGTPYTGNTEAFF
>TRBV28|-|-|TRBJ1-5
TGTGCCAGCAGCCAAGGCCAGGTGTATAGCAATCAGCCCCAGCATTTT
CASSQGQVYSNQPQHF
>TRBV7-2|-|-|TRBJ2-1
TGTGCCAGCAGCTCACAGGGAGTTAACTACAATGAGCAGTTCTTC
CASSSQGVNYNEQFF
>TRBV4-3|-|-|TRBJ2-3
TGCGCCAGCAGCCAAGACCACTCTGGAACTGCTAGCACAGATACGCAGTATTTT
CASSQDHSGTASTDTQYF
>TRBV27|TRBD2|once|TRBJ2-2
TGTGCCAGCAGACGACTAGCGGGCGGATCCGACACCGGGGAGCTGTTTTTT
CASRRLAGGSDTGELFF
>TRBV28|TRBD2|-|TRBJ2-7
TGTGCCAGCAGTTTAGAGCGGGAGGGGATGTGCGAGCAGTACTTC
CASSLEREGMCEQYF
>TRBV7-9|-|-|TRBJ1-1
TGTGCCAGCAGCCCCGGGGTAGGCACTGAAGCTTTCTTT
CASSPGVGTEAFF
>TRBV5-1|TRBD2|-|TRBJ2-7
TGCGCCAGCAGCTTGGGGGTACTAGCGGGAGGGACAAGCGAGCAGTACTTC
CASSLGVLAGGTSEQYF
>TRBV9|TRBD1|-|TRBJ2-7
TGTGCCAGCAGCGTAGGTTGGGACAGGCCGCTAGAAGTCTACGAGCAGTACTTC
CASSVGWDRPLEVYEQYF
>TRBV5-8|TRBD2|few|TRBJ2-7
TGTGCCAGCAGCGTATGGGGTACTAGCGGGAACGAGCAGTACTTC
CASSVWGTSGNEQYF
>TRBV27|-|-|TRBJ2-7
TGTGCCAGCAGTTATCAGGGGGGCTACGAGCAGTACTTC
CASSYQGGYEQYF
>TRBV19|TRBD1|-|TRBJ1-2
TGTGCCAGTAGTATAGGACAGGGTCCGTCCTATGGCTACACCTTC
CASSIGQGPSYGYTF
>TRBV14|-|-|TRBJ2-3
TGTGCCAGCAGCCCCCATAAGGGTAGAATTATAGATACGCAGTATTTT
CASSPHKGRIIDTQYF
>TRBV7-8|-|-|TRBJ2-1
TGTGCCAGTACACAGGGTAGGTCCTACAATGAGCAGTTCTTC
CASTQGRSYNEQFF